The sample holds one count of the clone carrying this T cell receptor (beta chain). Clones were sequenced by immunoSEQ multiplex PCR, and TCRdb holds only the in-frame ones, with some missing. Of tens of thousands of clones in the sample, about nine tenths were seen once. The data were obtained in a study of OX40 agonist ivuxolimab in advanced cancers. Unmatched junction bases numbered 3, after V lost 0 bases and J lost 3 bases. Germline CDR1 reads SGHNT; CDR2 reads YYREEE (reference sequence). This CDR3 is built from 15 residues. The sequence was collected from an adult with an advanced solid tumor such as melanoma, head and neck, liver or kidney cancer. The material sequenced was CD4+ or CD8+ T cells sorted from blood, taken in a trial of the OX40 agonist ivuxolimab. The chain combines TRBV5-4 with TRBJ1-2, with 9 bases fitting TRBD1. The CDR3 reads CASSLGTGADYGYTF. CDR3 bases: TGTGCCAGCAGCTTGGGGACAGGGGCGGACTATGGCTACACCTTC.